This entry describes one T cell receptor (beta chain). No antigen is known for it. The template was RNA from unsorted bulk tissue. The record originates from a study of tumor and adjacent non-tumor tissue in lung cancer. The study's findings and limits: Patients with more diverse tumor TCRs had worse survival.

A modified ARM-PCR protocol with three rounds of nested PCR amplified TCRbeta. TCRdb analysed the multiplex PCR reads with MiXCR anew, one entry per CDR3 protein. The table lists about 200,000 distinct CDR3 sequences, about 71% of them singletons. Germline CDR1 reads DFQATT; CDR2 reads SNEGSKA (reference sequence). The CDR3 runs 14 residues. The ends lost 3 bases at V and 7 bases at J; junction bases unmatched: 8. The clonotype originates from a man between 60 and 75 years old with non-small cell lung cancer. The V and J genes are TRBV20-1 and TRBJ2-7; 11 bases map to TRBD1. The specimen sequenced was lung tumor tissue. The CDR3 DNA reads as TGCAGTGCTAGCTGGACAGGGGGCTCTGGGGAGCAGTACTTC. It encodes CSASWTGGSGEQYF.